This T cell receptor beta chain was identified in a study of spatial heterogeneity in lung cancer. This clonotype is medium-sized (0.01 to 0.1%). Antigen specificity is unknown. This beta chain came through as a stray read in a library set up for alpha chains, and its size says little. The CDR3 runs 13 residues. Between the trimmed V and J ends, which lost 0 bases and 12 bases, there was a span of 15 bases. Germline values: CDR1 DFQATT, CDR2 SNEGSKA (reference sequence). The time point: sample taken at primary tumor resection. The study sequenced unsorted whole RNA from tumor, nontumor lung or frozen PBMC. TCRdb reprocessed the 5' RACE reads via MiXCR and lists one record per CDR3 protein. The table shows several thousand distinct CDR3 sequences, with around 8% occurring only once. General study findings and limits: In tumors, expanded intratumoral alpha and beta TCR counts tracked mutation counts.

This TCR was recovered from a male donor with early-stage non-small cell lung cancer. The sequencing used lung tumor tissue, collected at surgery. The chain has TRBV20-1 and TRBJ2-1; D may correspond to TRBD1 or TRBD2 (6 bases each). CDR3 DNA: TGCAGTGCTAGAGATTGGAGGGGGACTCTGCAGTTCTTC. Translated, it gives CSARDWRGTLQFF.